The next 10 T cell receptor beta chains were all read from a single sample in a study of blood T cells in healthy people across ages. Primers used in a second PCR of about 7 to 11 cycles were a sample-barcoded 5' primer and a J-beta primer mix. Each CDR3 protein gets one entry after TCRdb re-called the 5' RACE reads with MiXCR. Among over 1,500,000 distinct CDR3 sequences listed, 40% to 55% were seen once. The sequenced sample was blood. These receptors were obtained from a woman aged 40 to 50 in good health.

The table lists this clonotype with many counts. This rearrangement joins TRBV28 to TRBJ2-5, with D possibly being TRBD2 (5 bases). The CDR3 runs 14 residues. The germline V and J ends were trimmed by 1 base and 1 base, with 7 bases remaining between them. The germline gives CDR1 MDHEN, CDR2 SYDVKM. The CDR3 DNA sequence: TGTGCCAGCAGTTTATTGGGGAGCCAAGAGACCCAGTACTTC. It encodes CASSLLGSQETQYF.

The J gene is TRBJ1-2, the V gene TRBV29-1; possible D gene TRBD1, 5 bases. The V end lost 2 bases, the J end lost 4 bases, and 17 bases lay between the germline ends. The CDR3 is made up of 15 amino acids. Germline V lookup: CDR1 SQVTM, CDR2 ANQGSEA. The CDR3 DNA reads as TGCAGCGTTGAATCCCCCAGAACAGGTGTCTATGGCTACACCTTC. Amino acid sequence: CSVESPRTGVYGYTF.

V is TRBV12-3 or TRBV12-4 and J is TRBJ2-1; maybe TRBD1 (6 bases). V was trimmed by 2 bases and J by 5 bases, leaving 25 bases between them. The length of the CDR3 is 19 residues. This CDR3 is CASSLSRTGLNPTDNEQFF. CDR3 bases: TGTGCCAGCAGTTTAAGTAGAACAGGGCTCAACCCAACGGACAATGAGCAGTTCTTC.

This rearrangement joins TRBV4-1 to TRBJ2-5; the D gene could be TRBD1 or TRBD2 (5 bases each). The assigned J gene may be wrong: the sequence end matches TRBJ2-1 better. CDR1 and CDR2 (germline): MGHRA, YSYEKL. The CDR3 runs 17 residues. The CDR3 protein is CASSQAMGEGLQETQFF. The CDR3 DNA reads as TGCGCCAGCAGCCAAGCTATGGGAGAGGGGCTCCAAGAGACCCAGTTCTTC.

The gene calls are TRBV28 and TRBJ2-3, with 11 bases matching TRBD1. This CDR3 is built from 15 residues. Germline assignment: CDR1 MDHEN and CDR2 SYDVKM. After removal of 7 bases from V and 6 bases from J, the junction contained 9 bases not matched to a gene. This CDR3 reads CASIKDRGRLDTQYF. As DNA, the CDR3 is TGTGCCAGCATAAAGGACAGGGGGCGTCTCGATACGCAGTATTTT.

In its sample, this clonotype was seen a few times. This chain links TRBV5-1 with TRBJ1-1; a weak D match, TRBD1 (6 bases). This CDR3 contains 15 residues. Trimming shortened V by 3 bases and J by 5 bases, and 17 bases separated the two germline ends. Germline V gene sequence: CDR1 SGHRS, CDR2 YFSETQ. The CDR3 reads CASSSTTGRGTEAFF. For the CDR3, the DNA is TGCGCCAGCAGCTCTACTACAGGGAGGGGGACTGAAGCTTTCTTT. The full variable domain, its missing parts supplied by reference TRBV5-1 and TRBJ1-1, is KAGVTQTPRYLIKTRGQQVTLSCSPISGHRSVSWYQQTPGQGLQFLFEYFSETQRNKGNFPGRFSGRQFSNSRSEMNVSTLELGDSALYLCASSSTTGRGTEAFFGQGTRLTVV.

This clonotype was seen ten or more times. V and J are TRBV11-2 and TRBJ2-7; 9 bases are a match to TRBD1. This CDR3 has 15 residues. V gave up 3 bases and J gave up 2 bases; unmatched junction bases: 5. CDR1 SGHAT and CDR2 FQNNGV come from the germline V gene. The CDR3 nucleotides read TGTGCCAGCAGCTTTAACAGGGGGCGACCCTACGAGCAGTACTTC. Translating it yields CASSFNRGRPYEQYF.

The rearrangement joins TRBV6-1 to TRBJ1-5; 7 nucleotides align to TRBD1. Per the germline V gene, CDR1 is MNHNS and CDR2 is SASEGT. This CDR3 has 15 amino acids. J was trimmed by 0 bases and V by 6 bases; bases with no gene match: 5. Here the CDR3 reads CASRETGNSNQPQHF. CDR3 sequence (DNA): TGTGCCAGCAGGGAGACAGGGAATAGCAATCAGCCCCAGCATTTT.

The chain carries TRBV21-1 and TRBJ1-2. TRBV21-1 is a listed pseudogene. The CDR3 is made up of 16 amino acids. This CDR3 is CASSSSGGEEGYGYTF. The DNA of the CDR3 is TGTGCCAGCAGCTCCTCAGGAGGGGAAGAGGGCTATGGCTACACCTTC.

This clonotype has just a few counts. In nucleotides, the CDR3 is TGTGCCAGCAGCTTATCGACAGGGCATGGAGGGTTTGTACAGTACTTC. It encodes CASSLSTGHGGFVQYF. The chain joins TRBV7-2 to TRBJ2-5; the D gene is possibly TRBD1 (7 bases). Trimming removed 2 bases at V and 11 bases at J, with 24 bases between. The CDR3 has 16 amino acids. Germline CDR1 reads SGHTA; CDR2 reads FQGNSA.